This T cell receptor beta chain was captured by sequencing in a study of siplizumab effects on memory and regulatory T cells. Whole-study results and caveats: The apparent diversity of naive T cells exceeded that of memory cells, and naive T cells seemed to make a major contribution to the alloresponse.

Remarks on this clone: What it binds is not known.

The V gene's germline CDR1 is SNHLY and CDR2 FYNNEI. V dropped 4 bases and J dropped 4 bases, with 8 bases sitting between them. This CDR3 is built from 12 residues. Assay used: immunoSEQ multiplex PCR; TCRdb lists only in-frame clones, some missing. Of tens of thousands of clones in the sample, around 80% were seen once. The TCR comes from a human donor in good health. The material sequenced was memory CD4+ T cells sorted from blood. The chain is built from TRBV2 and TRBJ2-7; D call uncertain. The CDR3 reads CASSVTIYEQYF. The CDR3 region has the DNA TGTGCCAGCAGTGTTACCATTTACGAGCAGTACTTC.